This T cell receptor beta chain was obtained from a study of T cell responses to AZD1222 COVID-19 vaccine. Whole-study results and caveats: Nearly half of the spike-specific TCRs reportedly recognize variant regions that carry no mutations. The study found vaccine-associated CD4 TCRs spanning spike, dominant at 160-218 and 743-854.

On this clone itself: The antigen is unknown.

This CDR3 is built from 16 residues. The germline V and J ends were trimmed by 5 bases and 4 bases, with 21 bases remaining between them. The germline CDR1 and CDR2 sequences are MDHEN and SYDVKM. Second doses that came at about 4 or about 12 weeks were put together. Measured with immunoSEQ multiplex PCR; TCRdb has only the in-frame clones, and not every one. The sample yields around 140,000 clones, about 86% seen once. The clonotype was recovered from an adult who received the AZD1222 COVID-19 vaccine. The V and J genes are TRBV28 and TRBJ2-7; TRBD1 might be the D (6 bases). The sample here was peripheral blood, taken 28 days after the second AZD1222 dose. The CDR3: CASSLRGHRVLYEQYF. The CDR3 DNA reads as TGTGCCAGCAGTCTCAGGGGACACCGAGTGCTATACGAGCAGTACTTC. The variable domain in full, with the rest retrieved from reference TRBV28 and TRBJ2-7, is DVKVTQSSRYLVKRTGEKVFLECVQDMDHENMFWYRQDPGLGLRLIYFSYDVKMKEKGDIPEGYSVSREKKERFSLILESASTNQTSMYLCASSLRGHRVLYEQYFGPGTRLTVT.